These 12 T cell receptor beta chains were sequenced from one sample in a study of cytomegalovirus exposure and HLA in healthy donors. PCR primers comprised 60 Vbeta and 13 Jbeta primers. The repertoire was sequenced with immunoSEQ multiplex PCR; TCRdb's copy has only in-frame clones and lacks some. Found here are roughly 190,000 clones, around four fifths of them singletons; the top ten hold roughly 0.8%. Sequencing was done on a sample of PBMCs. The receptors originated from a woman under 30 in good health and CMV-seronegative.

The V gene is TRBV6-6, the J gene TRBJ2-7, with TRBD1 matching 7 bases. V lost 1 base, J lost 2 bases, and 5 bases stayed unmatched. CDR1 MNHNY and CDR2 SVGAGI come from the germline V gene (reference sequence). This CDR3 has 15 amino acids. The CDR3 reads CASSYFLGQTYEQYF. CDR3 in DNA: TGTGCCAGCAGTTACTTCTTGGGACAGACCTACGAGCAGTACTTC.

The CDR3 loop reads CASRPGGPSPLHF. CDR3 DNA sequence: TGTGCCAGCAGACCAGGGGGCCCTTCACCCCTCCACTTT. The chain couples TRBV6-5 to TRBJ1-6, with 8 bases that match TRBD1. The CDR3 is 13 amino acids. J was trimmed by 9 bases and V by 6 bases; bases with no gene match: 4. Germline V gene lookup returns CDR1 MNHEY and CDR2 SVGAGI.

CDR3 residues: CASASGTGLTEAFF. The CDR3, as DNA: TGTGCCAGCGCCTCCGGGACAGGGTTAACTGAAGCTTTCTTT. The J gene is TRBJ1-1, the V gene TRBV28; 9 bases line up with TRBD1. Germline V CDR1 and CDR2: MDHEN, SYDVKM. Trimming removed 8 bases from V and 5 bases from J; junction bases left unmatched: 9. This CDR3 has 14 amino acids.

This clone was seen only once. The chain is built from TRBV29-1 and TRBJ2-7; D unresolved. This CDR3 region has 12 residues. V was clipped by 5 bases and J by 5 bases, with 13 bases between them. CDR1 is SQVTM and CDR2 is ANQGSEA in the germline V gene. For the CDR3, the DNA is TGCAGCGTTCAAACCGACTGGGACGAGCAGTACTTC. Its translation: CSVQTDWDEQYF.

The rearrangement uses TRBV19 and TRBJ2-2; D is uncertain. The V gene's germline CDR1 is LNHDA and CDR2 SQIVND (reference sequence). The CDR3 is 13 residues long. V was cut by 1 base and J by 5 bases, with 5 bases left in between. The CDR3 DNA sequence: TGTGCCAGTAGTATAGCCTTTACCGGGGAGCTGTTTTTT. Protein: CASSIAFTGELFF.

As regards this clone: This specimen includes other DNA sequences encoding the same CDR3. The chain links TRBV7-9 to TRBJ2-5; 7 bases match TRBD1. Germline CDR1 reads SEHNR; CDR2 reads FQNEAQ (reference sequence). The CDR3 is 13 amino acids. V trimming: 6 bases; J trimming: 4 bases; junction bases outside the gene matches: 5. The CDR3: CASSSRGPETQYF. CDR3 in DNA: TGTGCCAGCAGTTCGAGGGGGCCAGAGACCCAGTACTTC.

This clone has only a few counts. This chain joins TRBV6-5 and TRBJ2-7, with a possible D match to TRBD1 (5 bases). Trimming removed 2 bases at V and 2 bases at J, with 16 bases between. The CDR3 contains 16 residues. Germline lookup yields CDR1 MNHEY and CDR2 SVGAGI. DNA of the CDR3: TGTGCCAGCAGTTACGGTGGTGGGGCCCTAACCTACGAGCAGTACTTC. Encoded protein: CASSYGGGALTYEQYF.

This clone is a singleton in its sample. Other nucleotide sequences from this sample produce the same CDR3. The chain has TRBV27 and TRBJ1-1; no clear D gene. Trimming shortened V by 6 bases and J by 4 bases, and 9 bases separated the two germline ends. Germline V gene sequence: CDR1 MNHEY, CDR2 SMNVEV (reference sequence). The CDR3 contains 12 residues. The DNA for the CDR3 is TGTGCCAGCAGCCCAACTCCCACTGAAGCTTTCTTT. This gives the protein CASSPTPTEAFF.

This rearrangement joins TRBV18 to TRBJ2-6, with TRBD1 matching over 7 bases. From germline, CDR1 is KGHSH and CDR2 LQKENI. This CDR3 has 18 residues. Trimming cost V 3 bases and J 0 bases; bases outside gene matches: 8. CDR3 in amino acids: CASSPSGTVPSGANVLTF. CDR3 coding DNA: TGTGCCAGCTCACCGTCCGGGACAGTTCCCTCTGGGGCCAACGTCCTGACTTTC.

The rearrangement links TRBV5-1 to TRBJ1-1, with D perhaps TRBD1 (5 bases). Trimming left V 5 bases short and J 0 bases short, with 14 bases between. This CDR3 has 15 residues. Germline CDR1 SGHRS, CDR2 YFSETQ. This CDR3 reads CASRGQGLMNTEAFF. The CDR3 nucleotides are TGCGCCAGCAGGGGGCAGGGCCTGATGAACACTGAAGCTTTCTTT.

The chain employs TRBV7-9 and TRBJ2-7; D might be TRBD1 (5 bases). Trimming shortened V by 3 bases and J by 2 bases, and 14 bases separated the two germline ends. The CDR3 is 15 residues long. Germline CDR1 is SEHNR and CDR2 is FQNEAQ (reference sequence). The CDR3 sequence is CASSFRDTATYEQYF. The CDR3, as DNA: TGTGCCAGCAGCTTCAGGGATACCGCCACCTACGAGCAGTACTTC. Using reference TRBV7-9 and TRBJ2-7 for the parts outside the CDR3, the full variable domain is DTGVSQNPRHKITKRGQNVTFRCDPISEHNRLYWYRQTLGQGPEFLTYFQNEAQLEKSRLLSDRFSAERPKGSFSTLEIQRTEQGDSAMYLCASSFRDTATYEQYFGPGTRLTVT.

The chain recombines TRBV29-1 with TRBJ1-4; a possible D gene is TRBD1 (5 bases). V was clipped by 2 bases and J by 7 bases, with 11 bases between them. The CDR3 contains 13 residues. Germline-derived CDR1 and CDR2 are SQVTM and ANQGSEA. The CDR3 here is CSVEKGPGEKLFF. The CDR3 nucleotides read TGCAGCGTTGAAAAGGGGCCGGGTGAAAAACTGTTTTTT.